These T cell receptor beta chains were read from a single sample in a study of radiation and T cells in renal cell carcinoma. TCRdb's copy holds only in-frame clones and misses some; the assay was immunoSEQ multiplex PCR. In the table there are 94,000 or so clones, about four fifths of which are singletons. The sequencing here drew on blood, taken from a patient whose treatment included radiotherapy and nephrectomy. The receptors here all came from a man between 60 and 75 years old with renal cell carcinoma. Each CDR3 is given with its conserved first and last residue. The D gene is left open where the match is weak. Size values are once, few and many counts, or a class for expanded clones, and some rows have none.

DNA: TGTGCCAGCAGCGCTCCGGGACGTAATGAAAAACTGTTTTTT
CDR3: CASSAPGRNEKLFF
D: -
J: TRBJ1-4
V: TRBV5-4
size: -

DNA: TGTGCCAGCAGCTTAGGGGGTTGGTCCCGCCGTCAAGAGACCCAGTACTTC
CDR3: CASSLGGWSRRQETQYF
D: -
J: TRBJ2-5
V: TRBV11-3
size: -

DNA: TGTGCCAGCAGTGAAAATTGGGACAGCCCCTACGAGCAGTACTTC
CDR3: CASSENWDSPYEQYF
D: TRBD1
J: TRBJ2-7
V: TRBV6-1
size: -

DNA: TGCGCCAGCAGCTTGGCTCTAGCGGGAGTCTATGAGCAGTTCTTC
CDR3: CASSLALAGVYEQFF
D: TRBD2
J: TRBJ2-1
V: TRBV5-1
size: -

DNA: TGTGCCAGCAGTGCGCGGGGGTTCGCCTACAATGAGCAGTTCTTC
CDR3: CASSARGFAYNEQFF
D: TRBD2
J: TRBJ2-1
V: TRBV6-1
size: -

DNA: TGTGCCAGCAGCTATGGCGGCCTTTTGCGGGGAAACACCATATATTTT
CDR3: CASSYGGLLRGNTIYF
D: -
J: TRBJ1-3
V: TRBV5-5
size: -

DNA: TGTGCCAGCAGCTTAGAAGGGCGTCTAGCGGGAGTCAGGTTAGCCGGGGAGCTGTTTTTT
CDR3: CASSLEGRLAGVRLAGELFF
D: TRBD2
J: TRBJ2-2
V: TRBV11-2
size: -

DNA: TGCGCCAGCACACCGGCGGGGTCGGAGACCCAGTACTTC
CDR3: CASTPAGSETQYF
D: -
J: TRBJ2-5
V: TRBV5-1
size: -

DNA: TGTGCCAGCAGTTACTCGAATGAAAAACTGTTTTTT
CDR3: CASSYSNEKLFF
D: -
J: TRBJ1-4
V: TRBV6-6
size: -

DNA: TGTGCCAGCACCTTGGACTATCGCAATGAGCAGTTCTTC
CDR3: CASTLDYRNEQFF
D: -
J: TRBJ2-1
V: TRBV2
size: few

DNA: TGCGCCAGCAGTGGACCGGGAGGTTACAATGAGCAGTTCTTC
CDR3: CASSGPGGYNEQFF
D: TRBD2
J: TRBJ2-1
V: TRBV10-1
size: once

DNA: TGTGCCAGCTCACCGGGCAGGAACTATGGCTACACCTTC
CDR3: CASSPGRNYGYTF
D: -
J: TRBJ1-2
V: TRBV18
size: -

DNA: TGCGCCAGCAGCTATGGGGATAGGGACACCGGGGAGCTGTTTTTT
CDR3: CASSYGDRDTGELFF
D: -
J: TRBJ2-2
V: TRBV5-1
size: -

DNA: TGTGCCAGCAGCTTAGTTCAGGACCGTTCAACTAATGAAAAACTGTTTTTT
CDR3: CASSLVQDRSTNEKLFF
D: -
J: TRBJ1-4
V: TRBV11-3
size: -

DNA: TGCGCCAGCAGCTCGACTATCTCTAGCACAGATACGCAGTATTTT
CDR3: CASSSTISSTDTQYF
D: -
J: TRBJ2-3
V: TRBV5-1
size: -

DNA: TGCGCCAGCAGCCGTACGCAGGGAACCGGGGCCAACGTCCTGACTTTC
CDR3: CASSRTQGTGANVLTF
D: -
J: TRBJ2-6
V: TRBV5-1
size: -

DNA: TGTGCCAGCAGGTGGGACAGGGGACACGAGCAGTACTTC
CDR3: CASRWDRGHEQYF
D: TRBD1
J: TRBJ2-7
V: TRBV28
size: -

DNA: TGTGCCAGCAGCCCCGAGACAGGGGGCGAATTTTATAGGGCTTTCTTT
CDR3: CASSPETGGEFYRAFF
D: TRBD1
J: TRBJ1-1
V: TRBV7-9
size: -

DNA: TGTGCCAGCAGCTCCACGGGAGGGAATGAGCAGTTCTTC
CDR3: CASSSTGGNEQFF
D: TRBD2
J: TRBJ2-1
V: TRBV7-3
size: -

DNA: TGTGCCAGCAGCTTATCCCTAACTAATGAAAAACTGTTTTTT
CDR3: CASSLSLTNEKLFF
D: -
J: TRBJ1-4
V: TRBV7-9
size: -

DNA: TGTGCCAGCAGTCCTCTGGGGGGATACGAGCAGTACTTC
CDR3: CASSPLGGYEQYF
D: -
J: TRBJ2-7
V: TRBV27
size: -

DNA: TGTGCCTGGAGTGAGGGGACAGGAGAAAAACTGTTTTTT
CDR3: CAWSEGTGEKLFF
D: TRBD1
J: TRBJ1-4
V: TRBV30
size: few

DNA: TGTGCCAGCAGTGAACTGGAGGCCCCCTACTATGGCTACACCTTC
CDR3: CASSELEAPYYGYTF
D: -
J: TRBJ1-2
V: TRBV25-1
size: few

DNA: TGTGCCAGTAGCCGTATGGGTTACACAGATACGCAGTATTTT
CDR3: CASSRMGYTDTQYF
D: -
J: TRBJ2-3
V: TRBV19
size: -

DNA: TGTGCCAGCAGTAAGGACAGGGGGCGCGGTGAGACCCAGTACTTC
CDR3: CASSKDRGRGETQYF
D: TRBD1
J: TRBJ2-5
V: TRBV2
size: -

DNA: TGTGCCAGCAGCTTCGGGGGGCCTAAGACCCAGTACTTC
CDR3: CASSFGGPKTQYF
D: -
J: TRBJ2-5
V: TRBV7-2
size: -

DNA: TGTGCCAGCAGCCAAGATACTGCCCGAAGGCCCGCATCCGAGCAGTACTTC
CDR3: CASSQDTARRPASEQYF
D: -
J: TRBJ2-7
V: TRBV4-2
size: -

DNA: TGTGCCACCCAATGGGGACAGGGACCCTACGAGCAGTACTTC
CDR3: CATQWGQGPYEQYF
D: TRBD1
J: TRBJ2-7
V: TRBV7-9
size: -

DNA: TGTGCCAGCAGGGAGCCAGCCTACAATGAGCAGTTCTTC
CDR3: CASREPAYNEQFF
D: -
J: TRBJ2-1
V: TRBV6-5
size: -

DNA: TGTGCCAGTAGTGGGAGATTGAACACTGAAGCTTTCTTT
CDR3: CASSGRLNTEAFF
D: -
J: TRBJ1-1
V: TRBV19
size: -

DNA: TGTGCCAGCAGCTCTAAACAGGGGGCGACTGGAGAGACCCAGTACTTC
CDR3: CASSSKQGATGETQYF
D: TRBD1
J: TRBJ2-5
V: TRBV7-2
size: -

DNA: TGTGCCAGCAGCCCGGGAGGGGGGGGGCGGAACTATGGCTACACCTTC
CDR3: CASSPGGGGRNYGYTF
D: -
J: TRBJ1-2
V: TRBV4-2
size: -

DNA: TGCGCCAGCAGCCAAGATCCGGGCCAGGTAAATGAGCAGTTCTTC
CDR3: CASSQDPGQVNEQFF
D: -
J: TRBJ2-1
V: TRBV4-3
size: once

DNA: TGTGCCAGCAGCCAGGCAAGTTGGGACAGGGGCGGGGACGAGCAGTACTTC
CDR3: CASSQASWDRGGDEQYF
D: TRBD1
J: TRBJ2-7
V: TRBV4-2
size: few

DNA: TGTGCCAGCAGTTTGGGGGCAGGGTTCAATCAGCCCCAGCATTTT
CDR3: CASSLGAGFNQPQHF
D: -
J: TRBJ1-5
V: TRBV28
size: -

DNA: TGTGCCAGCAAACAGGGGATCTCTAACTATGGCTACACCTTC
CDR3: CASKQGISNYGYTF
D: TRBD1
J: TRBJ1-2
V: TRBV28
size: -

DNA: TGTGCCACGGGAGGGGGTATTGGCTACGAGCAGTACTTC
CDR3: CATGGGIGYEQYF
D: -
J: TRBJ2-7
V: TRBV15
size: -

DNA: TGTGCCAGCAGTCCTCGGTTGGACTATGGCTACACCTTC
CDR3: CASSPRLDYGYTF
D: -
J: TRBJ1-2
V: TRBV28
size: -

DNA: TGTGCCAGCACCTCTAGGGGACAGGGTCCTTTCTTT
CDR3: CASTSRGQGPFF
D: TRBD1
J: TRBJ1-1
V: TRBV11-2
size: few

DNA: TGTGCCAGCAGCTTATTATGGAACACTGAAGCTTTCTTT
CDR3: CASSLLWNTEAFF
D: -
J: TRBJ1-1
V: TRBV7-2
size: few

DNA: TGTGCCAGCAGCTTGAAGGCTAGCGGGAGAGATACGCAGTATTTT
CDR3: CASSLKASGRDTQYF
D: TRBD2
J: TRBJ2-3
V: TRBV13
size: -

DNA: TGTGCCAGCAGCGCAAGGAATTTT
CDR3: CASSARNF
D: -
J: TRBJ2-3
V: TRBV9
size: -

DNA: TGTGCCAGCAGTTTAAGCTCGGTGCATCAGCCCCAGCATTTT
CDR3: CASSLSSVHQPQHF
D: -
J: TRBJ1-5
V: TRBV28
size: -

DNA: TGTGCCAGCAGCTTAGTTAATGAGCAGTTCTTC
CDR3: CASSLVNEQFF
D: -
J: TRBJ2-1
V: TRBV7-9
size: -

DNA: TGTGCCAGTAGTATAGAGGGACACAGCACAGATACGCAGTATTTT
CDR3: CASSIEGHSTDTQYF
D: -
J: TRBJ2-3
V: TRBV19
size: -

DNA: TGTGCCAGTAGTATAGCCGGAGCCAGACCCAATGAGCAGTTCTTC
CDR3: CASSIAGARPNEQFF
D: -
J: TRBJ2-1
V: TRBV19
size: -

DNA: TGTGCCAGCAGCCTCTCTTCTGGAAACACCATATATTTT
CDR3: CASSLSSGNTIYF
D: -
J: TRBJ1-3
V: TRBV14
size: -

DNA: TGTGCCAGCAGCCCCGATTGGACGGCCACAGATACGCAGTATTTT
CDR3: CASSPDWTATDTQYF
D: -
J: TRBJ2-3
V: TRBV7-7
size: -

DNA: TGTGCCAGCAGTGAAACTAGCGGGCCGTACAATGAGCAGTTCTTC
CDR3: CASSETSGPYNEQFF
D: TRBD2
J: TRBJ2-1
V: TRBV6-4
size: once

DNA: TGCGCCAGCAGCTTCCGCAGGACGAACACCGGGGAGCTGTTTTTT
CDR3: CASSFRRTNTGELFF
D: -
J: TRBJ2-2
V: TRBV5-1
size: -

DNA: TGTGCCAGCAGTTTGAATCAGCCCCAGCATTTT
CDR3: CASSLNQPQHF
D: -
J: TRBJ1-5
V: TRBV28
size: few

DNA: TGTGCCTGGAGTGTCCCGGGGGTCTGGCGGAGCTCCTACAATGAGCAGTTCTTC
CDR3: CAWSVPGVWRSSYNEQFF
D: -
J: TRBJ2-1
V: TRBV30
size: once

DNA: TGTGCCAGCAGCTTGATTCAGGGAGAGCAGTTCTTC
CDR3: CASSLIQGEQFF
D: -
J: TRBJ2-1
V: TRBV5-4
size: -

DNA: TGTGCCAAGTCGACAGGGGAAGATACCGGGGAGCTGTTTTTT
CDR3: CAKSTGEDTGELFF
D: -
J: TRBJ2-2
V: TRBV21-1
size: -

DNA: TGTGCCAGCAGGGCGGGGTTTTATGGCTACACCTTC
CDR3: CASRAGFYGYTF
D: -
J: TRBJ1-2
V: TRBV28
size: -